This T cell receptor (beta chain) was identified in a study of blood T cell repertoires in COVID-19. Participants in the exposed group had met a COVID-19 case in the 2 weeks before joining the study. The CDR3 has 17 amino acids. V was pared by 5 bases and J by 2 bases, with 14 bases of the junction left unmatched. Germline assignment: CDR1 SGHVS and CDR2 FNYEAQ. Clones were read by immunoSEQ multiplex PCR, and TCRdb kept only the in-frame ones, dropping some. The sample lists around 340,000 clones; 88% were seen once. The source of this sequence is a woman in her thirties who had been exposed to COVID-19. The chain carries TRBV7-6 and TRBJ2-7; 8 bases match TRBD2. Sequenced: PBMCs or T cells enriched from blood (not recorded which). In nucleotides, the CDR3 is TGTGCCAGCAGCCCCGTGAGGGAGCGGGGGAACCCCTACGAGCAGTACTTC. Translating gives CASSPVRERGNPYEQYF.